This TCR beta chain was sequenced during a study of cytomegalovirus exposure and HLA in healthy donors. Study-wide context: Early release data held tens of millions of unique TCRs from HLA-typed donors.

The PCR contained 60 Vbeta and 13 Jbeta primers. Assay: immunoSEQ multiplex PCR; the TCRdb copy retains only in-frame clones and omits some. This table holds 120,000 or so clones, about four fifths found once. The V and J ends lost 3 bases and 5 bases respectively, with 23 bases between them. There are 18 residues in the CDR3. Germline values: CDR1 SSHAT, CDR2 FNYEAQ (reference sequence). Details on this clone: The antigen remains unidentified.

General study points: Reportedly, fewer N-insertions than the roughly 700-donor mean appeared in an Asian-associated ancestry cluster in a later analysis.

The chain couples TRBV7-7 to TRBJ1-5; a weak D match, TRBD1 (6 bases). The origin of this receptor is a man aged 18 to 35 in good health and CMV-seronegative. Sequences were obtained from PBMCs. DNA of the CDR3: TGTGCCAGCAGCTTTAAAATTAAAACAGGGACCTTTGATCAGCCCCAGCATTTT. Translation gives CASSFKIKTGTFDQPQHF.